This entry lists 26 T cell receptor beta chains sequenced from one sample in a study of ipilimumab plus nivolumab after autologous stem cell transplantation. Assay used: immunoSEQ multiplex PCR; TCRdb lists only in-frame clones, some missing. The sample consists of 15,000 to 20,000 clones, 80% to 90% of them appearing once. This material consisted of PBMCs, taken in a trial of ipilimumab plus nivolumab as post-transplant consolidation. These receptors came from a male donor with diffuse large B-cell lymphoma.

This clone has only a few counts. V gene TRBV7-9 combines with J gene TRBJ1-2; D unclear. The ends were cut back, 1 base at V and 0 bases at J, with 6 bases in the middle. The germline CDR1 and CDR2 sequences are SEHNR and FQNEAQ (reference sequence). The CDR3 spans 14 residues. The CDR3 nucleotides are TGTGCCAGCAGCTTAGGACGGCCTAACTATGGCTACACCTTC. Protein sequence: CASSLGRPNYGYTF.

This chain connects TRBV4-3 to TRBJ2-2; TRBD2 matches at 7 bases. Per germline, CDR1 LGHNA and CDR2 YSLEER. This CDR3 has 15 amino acids. Trimming removed 0 bases from V and 3 bases from J; junction bases left unmatched: 1. The CDR3 nucleotides are TGCGCCAGCAGCCAAGAGGGAGGGTACACCGGGGAGCTGTTTTTT. Protein: CASSQEGGYTGELFF.

The chain carries TRBV6-1 and TRBJ1-6; 7 bases fit TRBD1. CDR3 size: 16 residues. V was clipped by 0 bases and J by 6 bases; unmatched bases: 5. Germline CDR1 and CDR2: MNHNS and SASEGT. CDR3 sequence (DNA): TGTGCCAGCAGTGAAGCGCTGTGGGACAGTAATTCACCCCTCCACTTT. Translating gives CASSEALWDSNSPLHF.

The rearrangement links TRBV18 to TRBJ2-7; TRBD2 agrees at 9 bases. In germline, CDR1 is KGHSH, CDR2 LQKENI. This CDR3 spans 16 amino acids. After removal of 3 bases from V and 2 bases from J, the junction contained 8 bases not matched to a gene. CDR3 DNA: TGTGCCAGCTCACCCTCAGGAGCGGGGGGCCCCTACGAGCAGTACTTC. This codes for CASSPSGAGGPYEQYF.

The CDR3 DNA sequence: TGTGCCAGCAGCTTAGCCGGGACAGCCAAAAGATCACCCCTCCACTTT. Its protein product is CASSLAGTAKRSPLHF. The rearrangement links TRBV7-6 to TRBJ1-6, with 7 bases fitting TRBD1. The CDR3 length is 16 residues. Germline lookup yields CDR1 SGHVS and CDR2 FNYEAQ. V trimming: 0 bases; J trimming: 10 bases; junction bases outside the gene matches: 9. The full variable domain, rest sourced from reference TRBV7-6 and TRBJ1-6, is GAGVSQSPRYKVTKRGQDVALRCDPISGHVSLYWYRQALGQGPEFLTYFNYEAQQDKSGLPNDRFSAERPEGSISTLTIQRTEQRDSAMYRCASSLAGTAKRSPLHFGNGTRLTVT.

V usage is TRBV19 and J usage is TRBJ2-1; D uncertain. The germline CDR1 and CDR2 sequences are LNHDA and SQIVND (reference sequence). CDR3 size: 15 residues. The V end lost 4 bases, the J end lost 0 bases, and 10 bases lay between the germline ends. The CDR3 spells CASSSQRSSYNEQFF. In DNA, the CDR3 is TGTGCCAGTAGTAGTCAACGCAGCTCCTACAATGAGCAGTTCTTC.

This clone occurred once. CDR3 sequence (DNA): TGTGCCAGCAGCCCAGGGGTCGGGAATCAGCCCCAGCATTTT. Translated: CASSPGVGNQPQHF. The chain is built from TRBV7-9 and TRBJ1-5; TRBD1 is a possible D gene (6 bases). The V gene lost 5 bases and the J gene lost 4 bases, with 12 bases spanning the gap. The germline CDR1 and CDR2 sequences are SEHNR and FQNEAQ (reference sequence). The CDR3 covers 14 residues. The variable domain in full, with the rest retrieved from reference TRBV7-9 and TRBJ1-5, is DTGVSQNPRHKITKRGQNVTFRCDPISEHNRLYWYRQTLGQGPEFLTYFQNEAQLEKSRLLSDRFSAERPKGSFSTLEIQRTEQGDSAMYLCASSPGVGNQPQHFGDGTRLSIL.

This clone was seen only once. This chain's CDR3 is CASSEAWSAVTDTQYF. In DNA form, the CDR3 reads TGTGCCAGCAGTGAAGCTTGGTCGGCGGTCACAGATACGCAGTATTTT. The V and J genes are TRBV6-1 and TRBJ2-3; D unclear. Germline loops: CDR1 MNHNS, CDR2 SASEGT. This CDR3 has 16 residues. V was pared by 0 bases and J by 2 bases, with 12 bases between.

This clone has more than one count but fewer than ten. This rearrangement joins TRBV5-4 to TRBJ1-3; 7 nucleotides line up with TRBD1. Germline V lookup: CDR1 SGHNT, CDR2 YYREEE (reference sequence). The CDR3 has 18 amino acids. After removal of 4 bases from V and 0 bases from J, the junction contained 13 bases not matched to a gene. This CDR3 reads CASSPDTTGLGSGNTIYF. The CDR3 DNA reads TGTGCCAGCAGCCCTGATACGACAGGGCTGGGCTCTGGAAACACCATATATTTT.

The chain recombines TRBV19 with TRBJ1-6, with 10 bases that match TRBD1. Per germline, CDR1 LNHDA and CDR2 SQIVND (reference sequence). The J segment lost 10 bases and the V segment lost 7 bases, leaving 7 bases of the junction unmatched. This CDR3 comprises 14 residues. The CDR3 here is CASMGTGERSPLHF. Written as DNA, the CDR3 is TGTGCCAGTATGGGGACAGGGGAGCGGTCACCCCTCCACTTT.

V gene TRBV2 combines with J gene TRBJ2-7; D call uncertain. Germline CDR1 is SNHLY and CDR2 is FYNNEI. V was shortened by 5 bases and J by 2 bases, with 10 bases between the two germline ends. The CDR3 consists of 13 residues. CDR3 loop: CASSYSSPYEQYF. The CDR3 DNA follows: TGTGCCAGCAGTTACTCAAGTCCCTACGAGCAGTACTTC.

The chain recombines TRBV19 with TRBJ2-2; 10 nucleotides align to TRBD2. CDR3 size: 16 residues. Germline assignment: CDR1 LNHDA and CDR2 SQIVND (reference sequence). Trimming removed 10 bases from V and 1 base from J; junction bases left unmatched: 9. The DNA for the CDR3 is TGTGCCACCAAAAAGCGGGAGGGCCAGAACACCGGGGAGCTGTTTTTT. It codes for CATKKREGQNTGELFF.

This chain joins TRBV7-9 and TRBJ2-2; D perhaps matches TRBD2 (5 bases). CDR3 length equals 13 residues. Germline V gene sequence: CDR1 SEHNR, CDR2 FQNEAQ (reference sequence). V lost 3 bases and J 14 bases, leaving 16 bases between the germline ends. In DNA form, the CDR3 reads TGTGCCAGCAGCTTGGACTGGGCTATTGCACTGTTTTTT. Amino acid sequence: CASSLDWAIALFF.

In this sample, this clone is medium-sized. The V call is TRBV10-1, the J call TRBJ1-1, with TRBD1 identical over 9 bases. CDR3 length equals 13 residues. CDR1 and CDR2 from the germline V gene are WNHNN and SYGVQD (reference sequence). The junction had 5 bases not matched to a gene; V was cut back by 2 bases and J by 10 bases. In DNA, the CDR3 is TGCGCCAGCAGTGAGGATCCGGGACAGGGAGCTTTCTTT. Its protein is CASSEDPGQGAFF.

This chain uses TRBV19 with TRBJ2-3; the match to TRBD1 covers 10 bases. CDR3 size: 16 residues. CDR1 and CDR2 (germline): LNHDA, SQIVND (reference sequence). V lost 5 bases and J lost 10; bases outside the gene matches: 15. In nucleotides, the CDR3 is TGTGCCAGTAGTCCCGCTCTCCGGGACAGGGGATGGTCGCAGTATTTT. Translated: CASSPALRDRGWSQYF.

A few counts support this clone. The V call is TRBV2, the J call TRBJ1-1; D uncertain. The ends were cut back, 3 bases at V and 7 bases at J, with 12 bases in the middle. Germline CDR1 SNHLY, CDR2 FYNNEI. This CDR3 has 13 amino acids. As DNA, the CDR3 is TGTGCCAGCAGTGAGGAACGTAGCCGTGAAGCTTTCTTT. Translation: CASSEERSREAFF.

The chain links TRBV6-4 to TRBJ2-7, with TRBD1 identical over 8 bases. Germline V gives CDR1 MRHNA, CDR2 SNTAGT. This CDR3 has 14 amino acids. V trimming: 7 bases; J trimming: 7 bases; junction bases outside the gene matches: 12. DNA of the CDR3: TGTGCCAGCAATGAAGGACAGGGCCCCCGGGAGCAGTACTTC. Translation: CASNEGQGPREQYF.

This clone was detected only once. The chain is built from TRBV6-6 and TRBJ2-7, with D possibly being TRBD1 (6 bases). Trimming took off 7 bases at V and 2 bases at J, with 12 bases between the two ends. Germline loops: CDR1 MNHNY, CDR2 SVGAGI (reference sequence). CDR3 length: 13 amino acids. CDR3 DNA sequence: TGTGCCAGCACCCTACAGGGCACCTACGAGCAGTACTTC. Its translation: CASTLQGTYEQYF.

This clone has only one observation. DNA for the CDR3: TGCAGCGTTGAGGGGGGTGAAAAACTGTTTTTT. Protein product: CSVEGGEKLFF. The rearrangement joins TRBV29-1 to TRBJ1-4; possibly TRBD1 for D (5 bases). This CDR3 has 11 amino acids. Looked up from germline, CDR1 is SQVTM and CDR2 is ANQGSEA. Trimming left V 3 bases short and J 7 bases short, with 6 bases between.

The V and J genes are TRBV7-9 and TRBJ2-7, with D uncertain. CDR1 and CDR2 (germline): SEHNR, FQNEAQ (reference sequence). This CDR3 comprises 12 residues. V was cut by 5 bases and J by 6 bases, with 11 bases left in between. CDR3 protein: CASSLEKVEQYF. Written as DNA, the CDR3 is TGTGCCAGCAGCCTTGAAAAGGTCGAGCAGTACTTC.

The V and J genes are TRBV27 and TRBJ2-7; D possibly uses TRBD1 or TRBD2 (5 bases each). V was cut by 6 bases and J by 8 bases, with 26 bases left in between. The germline CDR1 and CDR2 sequences are MNHEY and SMNVEV (reference sequence). This CDR3 is 16 amino acids long. CDR3 sequence reads: CASSRRGTGHKQKQYF. In DNA, the CDR3 is TGTGCCAGCAGCAGAAGAGGGACCGGGCACAAACAAAAGCAGTACTTC.

This chain uses TRBV7-9 with TRBJ1-6; TRBD1 matches at 8 bases. CDR1 is SEHNR and CDR2 is FQNEAQ in the germline V gene (reference sequence). The length of the CDR3 is 15 residues. Unmatched junction bases numbered 4, after V lost 1 base and J lost 8 bases. The CDR3 reads CASSLGDRYYSPLHF. CDR3 nucleotide sequence: TGTGCCAGCAGCTTAGGGGACAGGTACTATTCACCCCTCCACTTT.

The sample holds a few counts of this clone. The chain uses TRBV7-2 and TRBJ1-6; TRBD1 matches 8 bases. V shed 4 bases, J shed 11 bases, and the junction held 13 bases outside the gene matches. Germline V CDR1 and CDR2: SGHTA, FQGNSA. The CDR3 runs 16 residues. The CDR3 spells CASSSPRTGLVTPLHF. In DNA form, the CDR3 reads TGTGCCAGCAGCTCACCCAGGACAGGGCTCGTTACACCCCTCCACTTT.

The chain recombines TRBV7-9 with TRBJ2-1, with 8 bases aligning to TRBD2. There are 16 residues in the CDR3. Germline loops: CDR1 SEHNR, CDR2 FQNEAQ (reference sequence). Trimming took 3 bases from V and 5 from J; bases not matched to a gene: 9. The CDR3 sequence: CASSFARGLGDNEQFF. DNA of the CDR3: TGTGCCAGCAGCTTTGCGAGGGGACTAGGGGACAATGAGCAGTTCTTC. The full variable domain, in which reference TRBV7-9 and TRBJ2-1 provide the parts outside the CDR3, is DTGVSQNPRHKITKRGQNVTFRCDPISEHNRLYWYRQTLGQGPEFLTYFQNEAQLEKSRLLSDRFSAERPKGSFSTLEIQRTEQGDSAMYLCASSFARGLGDNEQFFGPGTRLTVL.

The chain carries TRBV5-1 and TRBJ2-7, with 9 positions matching TRBD1. The CDR3 totals 18 residues. Germline loops: CDR1 SGHRS, CDR2 YFSETQ. The V segment lost 6 bases and the J segment 2 bases; nucleotides outside the gene matches: 18. CDR3: CASTYNFIQGAHTYEQYF. The CDR3 bases are TGCGCCAGCACGTACAATTTTATACAGGGGGCTCATACCTACGAGCAGTACTTC.

The V call is TRBV11-3, the J call TRBJ2-7; D may be TRBD2 (5 bases). This CDR3 spans 13 amino acids. V lost 4 bases to trimming and J lost 7 bases, with 14 bases between them. Germline CDR1 reads SGHNT; CDR2 reads YENEEA. The CDR3 sequence: CASSYGLPGEQYF. DNA of the CDR3: TGTGCCAGCAGCTATGGCCTCCCGGGGGAGCAGTACTTC.